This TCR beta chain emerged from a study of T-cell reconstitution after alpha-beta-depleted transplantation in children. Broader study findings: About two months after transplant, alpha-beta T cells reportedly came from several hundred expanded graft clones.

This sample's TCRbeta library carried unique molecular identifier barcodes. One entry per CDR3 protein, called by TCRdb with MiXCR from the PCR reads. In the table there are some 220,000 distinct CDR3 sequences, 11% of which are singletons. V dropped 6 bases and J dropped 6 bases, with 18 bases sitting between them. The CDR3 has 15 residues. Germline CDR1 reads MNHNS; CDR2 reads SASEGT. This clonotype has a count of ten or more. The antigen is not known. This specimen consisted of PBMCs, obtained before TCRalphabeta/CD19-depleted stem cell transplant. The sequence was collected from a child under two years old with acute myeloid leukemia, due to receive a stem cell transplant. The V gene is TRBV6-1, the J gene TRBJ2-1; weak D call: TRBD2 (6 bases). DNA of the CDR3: TGTGCCAGCAGGCGCCGGGACCCCGGGGGCAATGAGCAGTTCTTC. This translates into CASRRRDPGGNEQFF.